The source of this T cell receptor beta chain is a study of blood T cells in healthy people across ages. Findings and limits, study-wide: A strong correlation between TCR beta diversity and naive T cell percentage was seen.

CDR1 and CDR2 from the germline V gene are SEHNR and FQNEAQ (reference sequence). V was shortened by 1 base and J by 3 bases, with 12 bases between the two germline ends. CDR3 length: 15 residues. Primers used in a second PCR of roughly 6 to 11 cycles were a sample-barcoded 5' primer and a J-beta primer mix. Using its own MiXCR run on the 5' RACE reads, TCRdb lists one record per CDR3 protein. The repertoire holds 1.5 million to 1.9 million distinct CDR3 sequences, with about 42% as singletons. Of note for this clonotype: Antigen specificity is unknown.

Sequences were obtained from blood. The chain links TRBV7-9 to TRBJ1-1; no definite D call. The TCR sequence derives from a woman aged 18-29 years in good health. Here the CDR3 DNA reads TGTGCCAGCAGCTTAGAGGTCGGGGTTGACACTGAAGCTTTCTTT. It yields the protein CASSLEVGVDTEAFF.